Each of the 22 T cell receptor beta chains below was sequenced from the same sample in a study of cytomegalovirus exposure and HLA in healthy donors. The method was immunoSEQ multiplex PCR; TCRdb's version includes in-frame clones alone and lacks a portion of them. The data hold 200,000 or so clones, with around nine tenths observed a single time. Material for sequencing was PBMCs. Receptors originate from a woman under 30 in good health and CMV-seronegative.

The chain recombines TRBV5-4 with TRBJ1-2; D is perhaps TRBD1 (6 bases). V was trimmed by 4 bases and J by 5 bases, leaving 12 bases between them. The CDR3 has 13 amino acids. CDR1 is SGHNT and CDR2 is YYREEE in the germline V gene (reference sequence). In DNA, the CDR3 is TGTGCCAGCAGCGGACGGACAGAGTATGGCTACACCTTC. This sequence encodes CASSGRTEYGYTF.

This chain joins TRBV4-1 and TRBJ2-1, with 7 nucleotides matching TRBD1. Germline assignment: CDR1 MGHRA and CDR2 YSYEKL. This CDR3 spans 17 amino acids. Trimming removed 6 bases from V and 5 bases from J; junction bases left unmatched: 16. CDR3 protein: CASRGERGQAENNEQFF. DNA of the CDR3: TGCGCCAGCAGGGGCGAGAGAGGACAGGCGGAAAACAATGAGCAGTTCTTC.

V is TRBV7-6 and J is TRBJ1-6; 9 bases fit TRBD1. J gave up 10 bases and V 3 bases, and 10 bases lay outside the gene matches. The length of the CDR3 is 16 residues. From germline, CDR1 is SGHVS and CDR2 FNYEAQ. CDR3 DNA sequence: TGTGCCAGCAGCTTGAACCCGGGACAGGGAAAATCACCCCTCCACTTT. This codes for CASSLNPGQGKSPLHF.

The chain is built from TRBV11-2 and TRBJ2-7; 12 bases match TRBD2. The CDR3 contains 15 residues. With 1 base clipped from V and 3 bases from J, the junction kept 1 base outside the gene matches. Per the germline V gene, CDR1 is SGHAT and CDR2 is FQNNGV. CDR3 protein: CASSLGLAGVYEQYF. The CDR3 DNA reads as TGTGCCAGCAGCTTAGGACTAGCGGGAGTCTACGAGCAGTACTTC.

The chain links TRBV28 to TRBJ2-7, with D hard to call. Trimming removed 5 bases from V and 5 bases from J, with 13 bases in between. Germline V gene lookup returns CDR1 MDHEN and CDR2 SYDVKM. This CDR3 comprises 13 residues. The CDR3 reads CASSPTQTDEQYF. The CDR3, as DNA: TGTGCCAGCAGTCCGACACAGACGGACGAGCAGTACTTC.

V gene TRBV6-5 combines with J gene TRBJ1-2; D perhaps matches TRBD1 (5 bases). Germline V gene data show CDR1 as MNHEY and CDR2 as SVGAGI. The CDR3 length is 15 residues. Trimming shortened V by 9 bases and J by 1 base, and 18 bases separated the two germline ends. The CDR3 loop is CASTLRSQGNYGYTF. CDR3 nucleotides: TGTGCCAGTACCCTCCGGAGTCAGGGTAACTATGGCTACACCTTC.

The J gene is TRBJ1-2, the V gene TRBV4-2; D gene ambiguous. The CDR3 contains 15 residues. Germline V CDR1 and CDR2: LGHNA, YNFKEQ. V lost 5 bases, J lost 4 bases, and 17 bases lay in between. As DNA, the CDR3 is TGTGCCAGCAGCTCTACTTGGACTGAAACCTATGGCTACACCTTC. This codes for CASSSTWTETYGYTF.

This chain connects TRBV27 to TRBJ2-7, with D unresolved. The CDR3 covers 14 residues. Germline V gene data show CDR1 as MNHEY and CDR2 as SMNVEV (reference sequence). V lost 4 bases, J lost 2 bases, and 12 bases lay in between. The CDR3 DNA is TGTGCCAGCAGTTGGCGGCCGAGCCCCTACGAGCAGTACTTC. It is translated as CASSWRPSPYEQYF.

V and J are TRBV6-1 and TRBJ2-1, with 8 bases identical to TRBD1. Germline CDR1 MNHNS, CDR2 SASEGT. The ends lost 3 bases at V and 5 bases at J; junction bases unmatched: 0. This CDR3 contains 13 residues. The CDR3 region has the DNA TGTGCCAGCAGTGAGGACAGGGACAATGAGCAGTTCTTC. Its translation: CASSEDRDNEQFF.

J is TRBJ2-7 and V is TRBV5-6; maybe TRBD2 (5 bases). This CDR3 has 13 residues. The V end lost 2 bases, the J end lost 4 bases, and 10 bases lay between the germline ends. Germline V CDR1 and CDR2: SGHDT, YYEEEE. The CDR3: CASSFGVIYEQYF. CDR3 nucleotides: TGTGCCAGCAGCTTCGGGGTAATTTACGAGCAGTACTTC. The full variable domain, its missing parts supplied by reference TRBV5-6 and TRBJ2-7, is DAGVTQSPTHLIKTRGQQVTLRCSPKSGHDTVSWYQQALGQGPQFIFQYYEEEERQRGNFPDRFSGHQFPNYSSELNVNALLLGDSALYLCASSFGVIYEQYFGPGTRLTVT.

The J gene is TRBJ1-6, the V gene TRBV10-3; unclear D gene. Germline V gene lookup returns CDR1 ENHRY and CDR2 SYGVKD. The CDR3 covers 14 residues. With 4 bases removed from V and 9 bases from J, the gap between germline ends came to 13 bases. The CDR3 bases are TGTGCCATCAGTGTCGATCCCCGGGGTTCACCCCTCCACTTT. Its protein product is CAISVDPRGSPLHF.

The chain uses TRBV18 and TRBJ1-4, with TRBD1 matching over 8 bases. V was clipped by 2 bases and J by 6 bases; unmatched bases: 2. Germline V lookup: CDR1 KGHSH, CDR2 LQKENI. The CDR3 runs to 14 residues. The CDR3 loop reads CASSPTGGYEKLFF. The CDR3, as DNA: TGTGCCAGCTCACCAACAGGGGGATATGAAAAACTGTTTTTT.

This chain uses TRBV28 with TRBJ2-7; 9 bases match TRBD1. The CDR3 spans 14 residues. The ends lost 3 bases at V and 1 base at J; junction bases unmatched: 1. Germline V gene data show CDR1 as MDHEN and CDR2 as SYDVKM. CDR3 loop: CASSLTGGSYEQYF. The CDR3 region has the DNA TGTGCCAGCAGTTTGACAGGGGGTTCCTACGAGCAGTACTTC.

This CDR3 is CASSWGQGGNQPQHF. The CDR3 DNA reads TGTGCCAGCAGCTGGGGACAGGGAGGCAATCAGCCCCAGCATTTT. This chain connects TRBV7-9 to TRBJ1-5, with 9 bases aligning to TRBD1. Germline CDR1 and CDR2: SEHNR and FQNEAQ (reference sequence). CDR3 length: 15 amino acids. J lost 2 bases, V lost 4 bases, and 3 bases had no gene match.

V usage is TRBV7-9 and J usage is TRBJ2-7, with a weak D call TRBD2 (5 bases). The V and J ends lost 4 bases and 6 bases respectively, with 10 bases between them. Germline CDR1 reads SEHNR; CDR2 reads FQNEAQ (reference sequence). CDR3 length equals 12 residues. The CDR3 region has the DNA TGTGCCAGCAGCTCATGGGGAGCCGAGCAGTACTTC. It codes for CASSSWGAEQYF. Variable domain in full (rest from reference TRBV7-9 and TRBJ2-7): DTGVSQNPRHKITKRGQNVTFRCDPISEHNRLYWYRQTLGQGPEFLTYFQNEAQLEKSRLLSDRFSAERPKGSFSTLEIQRTEQGDSAMYLCASSSWGAEQYFGPGTRLTVT.

The chain uses TRBV12-5 and TRBJ2-5; TRBD1 agrees at 11 bases. The CDR3 covers 15 residues. V lost 5 bases, J lost 5 bases, and 7 bases stayed unmatched. Germline CDR1 and CDR2: LGHNT and FRNRAP. For the CDR3, the DNA is TGTGCTAGTGGTCCCACGGGACAGGGGGTTGAGACCCAGTACTTC. Translating it yields CASGPTGQGVETQYF.

This clone came up once. The chain is built from TRBV30 and TRBJ1-6, with D unclear. V lost 0 bases and J 3 bases, leaving 21 bases between the germline ends. CDR1 and CDR2 from the germline V gene are GTSNPN and SVGIG (reference sequence). The CDR3 totals 19 residues. CDR3 sequence: CAWSVRPPWPGSYNSPLHF. The CDR3 bases are TGTGCCTGGAGTGTCCGGCCTCCTTGGCCGGGGAGCTATAATTCACCCCTCCACTTT. Complete variable domain (other parts from reference TRBV30 and TRBJ1-6): SQTIHQWPATLVQPVGSPLSLECTVEGTSNPNLYWYRQAAGRGLQLLFYSVGIGQISSEVPQNLSASRPQDRQFILSSKKLLLSDSGFYLCAWSVRPPWPGSYNSPLHFGNGTRLTVT.

The chain combines TRBV30 with TRBJ1-1; 7 bases align to TRBD1. The V and J ends lost 1 base and 0 bases, in that order; junction bases with no gene match: 2. CDR3 length: 14 amino acids. Germline loops: CDR1 GTSNPN, CDR2 SVGIG (reference sequence). The CDR3 is CAWSGGQMNTEAFF. CDR3 bases: TGTGCCTGGAGTGGGGGACAGATGAACACTGAAGCTTTCTTT.

The J gene is TRBJ1-3, the V gene TRBV30; D is possibly TRBD1 (5 bases). The CDR3 loop spans 15 amino acids. Germline assignment: CDR1 GTSNPN and CDR2 SVGIG (reference sequence). The V gene lost 0 bases and the J gene lost 4 bases, with 13 bases spanning the gap. The CDR3 DNA reads TGTGCCTGGAGTGTAAGCAGGGAACCCGGAAACACCATATATTTT. This sequence encodes CAWSVSREPGNTIYF.

The rearrangement links TRBV27 to TRBJ2-5; 9 positions match TRBD1. J was trimmed by 5 bases and V by 6 bases; bases with no gene match: 10. This CDR3 is 15 amino acids long. Germline CDR1 MNHEY, CDR2 SMNVEV (reference sequence). In DNA, the CDR3 is TGTGCCAGCAGATATACAGGGGGCGCAGGGGAGACCCAGTACTTC. Amino acid sequence: CASRYTGGAGETQYF.

V and J are TRBV29-1 and TRBJ1-2, with D tentatively TRBD1 (6 bases). Germline CDR1 reads SQVTM; CDR2 reads ANQGSEA. The CDR3 has 14 amino acids. Trimming removed 6 bases from V and 2 bases from J, with 16 bases in between. Here the CDR3 reads CSVRGGVQNYGYTF. Written as DNA, the CDR3 is TGCAGCGTCCGAGGGGGGGTCCAAAACTATGGCTACACCTTC.

The V and J genes are TRBV27 and TRBJ2-1, with 9 bases lining up with TRBD1. V lost 2 bases and J lost 8; bases outside the gene matches: 4. Per the germline V gene, CDR1 is MNHEY and CDR2 is SMNVEV (reference sequence). The CDR3 totals 14 residues. The CDR3 nucleotides read TGTGCCAGCAGTTTAGGGACAGGGCACGATGAGCAGTTCTTC. Translated: CASSLGTGHDEQFF.